The clone carrying this T cell receptor beta chain was seen repeatedly, ten times or more. As it was prepared, the TCRbeta library received unique molecular identifiers. TCRdb reanalysed the PCR reads using MiXCR and keeps one entry per CDR3 protein. Of 70,000 or so distinct CDR3 sequences listed, approximately 11% are singletons. This sample stems from a study of T-cell reconstitution after alpha-beta-depleted transplantation in children. The V gene's germline CDR1 is LGHNA and CDR2 YNFKEQ. The CDR3 runs 17 residues. V shed 5 bases, J shed 0 bases, and the junction held 13 bases outside the gene matches.

The material was PBMCs, obtained before TCRalphabeta/CD19-depleted stem cell transplant. This sequence joins TRBV4-2 and TRBJ2-7; 7 nucleotides line up with TRBD2. The receptor's source is a boy younger than 18 with acute myeloid leukemia, due to receive a stem cell transplant. This CDR3 is CASSSASSGPSSYEQYF. CDR3 DNA sequence: TGTGCCAGCAGCTCCGCTTCTAGCGGTCCCTCCTCCTACGAGCAGTACTTC.